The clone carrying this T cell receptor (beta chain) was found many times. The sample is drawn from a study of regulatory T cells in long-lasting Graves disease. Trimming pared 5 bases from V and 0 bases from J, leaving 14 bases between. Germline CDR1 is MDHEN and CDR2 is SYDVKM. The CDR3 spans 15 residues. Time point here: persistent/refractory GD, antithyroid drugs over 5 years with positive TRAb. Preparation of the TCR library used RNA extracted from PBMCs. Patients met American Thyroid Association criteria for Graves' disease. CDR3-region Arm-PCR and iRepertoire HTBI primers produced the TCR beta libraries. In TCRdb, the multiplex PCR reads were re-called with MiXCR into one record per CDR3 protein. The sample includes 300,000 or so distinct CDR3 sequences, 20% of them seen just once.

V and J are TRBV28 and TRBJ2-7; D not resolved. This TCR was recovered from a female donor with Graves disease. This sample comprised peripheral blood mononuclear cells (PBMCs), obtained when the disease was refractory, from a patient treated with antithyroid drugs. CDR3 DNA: TGTGCCAGCAGTACCAGTCCTACGATCTCCTACGAGCAGTACTTC. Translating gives CASSTSPTISYEQYF.